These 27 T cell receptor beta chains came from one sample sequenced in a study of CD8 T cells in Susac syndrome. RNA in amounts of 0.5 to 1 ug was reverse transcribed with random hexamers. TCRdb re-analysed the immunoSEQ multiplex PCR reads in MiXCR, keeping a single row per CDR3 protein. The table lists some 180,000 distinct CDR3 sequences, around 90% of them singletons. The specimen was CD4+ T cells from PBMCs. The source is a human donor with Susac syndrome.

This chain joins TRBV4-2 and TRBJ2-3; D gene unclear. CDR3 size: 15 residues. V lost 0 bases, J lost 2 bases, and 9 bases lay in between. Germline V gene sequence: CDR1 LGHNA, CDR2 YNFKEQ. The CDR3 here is CASSQDWRSTDTQYF. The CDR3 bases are TGTGCCAGCAGCCAAGATTGGCGGTCCACAGATACGCAGTATTTT.

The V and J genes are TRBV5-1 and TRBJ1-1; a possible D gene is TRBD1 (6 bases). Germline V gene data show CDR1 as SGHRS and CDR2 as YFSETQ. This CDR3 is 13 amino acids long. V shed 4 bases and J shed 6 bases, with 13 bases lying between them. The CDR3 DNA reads TGCGCCAGCAGCGTACAGGGTTACGCTGAAGCTTTCTTT. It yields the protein CASSVQGYAEAFF.

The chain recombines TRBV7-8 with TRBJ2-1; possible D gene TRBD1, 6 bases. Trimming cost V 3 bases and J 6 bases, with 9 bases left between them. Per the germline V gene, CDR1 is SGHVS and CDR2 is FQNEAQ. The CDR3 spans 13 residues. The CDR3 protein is CASSLNRVNEQFF. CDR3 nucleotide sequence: TGTGCCAGCAGCTTGAACAGGGTCAATGAGCAGTTCTTC.

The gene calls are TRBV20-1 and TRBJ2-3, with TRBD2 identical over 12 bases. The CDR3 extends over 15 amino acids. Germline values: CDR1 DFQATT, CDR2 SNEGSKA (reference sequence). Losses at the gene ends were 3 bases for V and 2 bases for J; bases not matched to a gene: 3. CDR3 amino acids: CSASLAGGHTDTQYF. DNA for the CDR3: TGCAGTGCTAGCCTAGCGGGGGGGCACACAGATACGCAGTATTTT.

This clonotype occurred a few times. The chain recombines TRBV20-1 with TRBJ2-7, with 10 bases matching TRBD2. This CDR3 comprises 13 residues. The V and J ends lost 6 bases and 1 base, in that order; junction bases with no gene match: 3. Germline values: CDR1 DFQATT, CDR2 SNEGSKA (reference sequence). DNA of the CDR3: TGCAGTGCCAGGACTAGCGGTTCCTACGAGCAGTACTTC. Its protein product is CSARTSGSYEQYF.

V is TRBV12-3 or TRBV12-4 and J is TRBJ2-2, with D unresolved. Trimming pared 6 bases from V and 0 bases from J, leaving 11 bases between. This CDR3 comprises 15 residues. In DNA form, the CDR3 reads TGTGCCAGCAGGAACACGGAGACGAACACCGGGGAGCTGTTTTTT. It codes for CASRNTETNTGELFF.

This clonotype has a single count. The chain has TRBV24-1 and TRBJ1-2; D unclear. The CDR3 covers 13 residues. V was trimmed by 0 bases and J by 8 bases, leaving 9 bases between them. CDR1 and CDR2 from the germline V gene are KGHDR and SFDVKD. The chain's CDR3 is CATSDLQNKGYTF. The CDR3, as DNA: TGTGCCACCAGTGATTTGCAAAACAAAGGCTACACCTTC.

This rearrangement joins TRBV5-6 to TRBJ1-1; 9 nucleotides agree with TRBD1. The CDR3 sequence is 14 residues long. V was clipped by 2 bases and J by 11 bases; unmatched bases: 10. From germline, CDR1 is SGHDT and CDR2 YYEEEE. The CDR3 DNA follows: TGTGCCAGCAGCTTATACAGGGGGCGGGTTGTGGCTTTCTTT. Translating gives CASSLYRGRVVAFF.

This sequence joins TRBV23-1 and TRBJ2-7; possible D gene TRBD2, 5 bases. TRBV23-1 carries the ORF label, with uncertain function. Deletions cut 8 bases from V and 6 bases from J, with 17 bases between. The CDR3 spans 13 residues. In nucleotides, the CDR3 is TGCGCCAGCGGACGCCGAGGGCGGGCCGAGCAGTACTTC. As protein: CASGRRGRAEQYF.

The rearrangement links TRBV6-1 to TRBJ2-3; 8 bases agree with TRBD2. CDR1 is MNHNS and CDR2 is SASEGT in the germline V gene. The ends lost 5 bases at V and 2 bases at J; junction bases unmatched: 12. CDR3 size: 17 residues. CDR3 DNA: TGTGCCAGCAGTCGACGTAGGGCTAGCGGGCCCACAGATACGCAGTATTTT. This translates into CASSRRRASGPTDTQYF.

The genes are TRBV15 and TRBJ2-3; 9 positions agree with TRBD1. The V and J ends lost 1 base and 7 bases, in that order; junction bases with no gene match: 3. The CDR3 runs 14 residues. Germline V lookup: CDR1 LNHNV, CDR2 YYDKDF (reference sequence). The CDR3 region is CATSRGTGAYTQYF. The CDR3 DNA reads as TGTGCCACCAGCAGAGGGACAGGGGCCTATACGCAGTATTTT.

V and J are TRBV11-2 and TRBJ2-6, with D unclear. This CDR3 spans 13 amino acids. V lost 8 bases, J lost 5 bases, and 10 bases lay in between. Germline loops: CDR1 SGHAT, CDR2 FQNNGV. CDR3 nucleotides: TGTGCCAGCGGTCTTGACAGGGCCAACGTCCTGACTTTC. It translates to CASGLDRANVLTF. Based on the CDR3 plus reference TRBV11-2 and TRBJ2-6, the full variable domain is EAGVAQSPRYKIIEKRQSVAFWCNPISGHATLYWYQQILGQGPKLLIQFQNNGVVDDSQLPKDRFSAERLKGVDSTLKIQPAKLEDSAVYLCASGLDRANVLTFGAGSRLTVL.

Written as DNA, the CDR3 is TGTGCCTGGAGTGTAACCAGGACTAGCGGGGGGGCGGTGCAGTACTTC. Protein product: CAWSVTRTSGGAVQYF. V gene TRBV30 combines with J gene TRBJ2-7; 15 bases are shared with TRBD2. Germline trimming cut 0 bases from V and 9 bases from J; bases unmatched to any gene: 9. The CDR3 extends over 16 amino acids. Germline CDR1 is GTSNPN and CDR2 is SVGIG (reference sequence).

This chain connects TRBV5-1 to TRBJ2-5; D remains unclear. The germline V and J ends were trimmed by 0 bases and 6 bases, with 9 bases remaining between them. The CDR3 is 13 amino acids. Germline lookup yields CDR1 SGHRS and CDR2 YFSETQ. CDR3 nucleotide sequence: TGCGCCAGCAGCTTGGAATCAGGCCAGACCCAGTACTTC. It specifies CASSLESGQTQYF.

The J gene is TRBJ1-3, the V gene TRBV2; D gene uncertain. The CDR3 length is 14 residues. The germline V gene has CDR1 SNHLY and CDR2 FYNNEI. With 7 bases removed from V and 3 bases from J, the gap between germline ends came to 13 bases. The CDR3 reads CASTKAAVGNTIYF. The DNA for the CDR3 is TGTGCCAGCACCAAGGCGGCAGTTGGAAACACCATATATTTT.

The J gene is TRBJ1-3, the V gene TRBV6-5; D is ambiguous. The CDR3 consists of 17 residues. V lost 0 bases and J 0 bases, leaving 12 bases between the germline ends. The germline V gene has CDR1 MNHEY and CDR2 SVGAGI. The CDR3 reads CASSYSYDRISGNTIYF. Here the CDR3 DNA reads TGTGCCAGCAGTTACTCCTATGACCGGATCTCTGGAAACACCATATATTTT.

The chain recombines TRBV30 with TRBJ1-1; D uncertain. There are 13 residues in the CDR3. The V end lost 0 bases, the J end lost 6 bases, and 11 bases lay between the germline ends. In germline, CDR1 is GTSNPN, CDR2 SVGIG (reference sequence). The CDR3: CAWSVRVGSEAFF. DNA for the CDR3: TGTGCCTGGAGTGTACGCGTGGGATCTGAAGCTTTCTTT.

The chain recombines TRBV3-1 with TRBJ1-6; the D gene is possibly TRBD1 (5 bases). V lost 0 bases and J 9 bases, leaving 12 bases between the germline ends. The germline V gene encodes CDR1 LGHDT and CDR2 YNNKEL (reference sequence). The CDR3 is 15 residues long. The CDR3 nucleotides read TGTGCCAGCAGCCAAGAATCGGCAGGGCTTTCACCCCTCCACTTT. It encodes CASSQESAGLSPLHF.

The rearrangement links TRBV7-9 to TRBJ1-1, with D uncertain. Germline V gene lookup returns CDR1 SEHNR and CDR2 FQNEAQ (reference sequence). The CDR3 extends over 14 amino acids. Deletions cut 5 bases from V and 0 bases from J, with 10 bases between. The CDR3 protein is CASSAGYMNTEAFF. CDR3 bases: TGTGCCAGCAGCGCAGGCTACATGAACACTGAAGCTTTCTTT.

CDR3 coding DNA: TGTGCCAGCACCCTTGGCGGGGAGCTGTTTTTT. This gives the protein CASTLGGELFF. This sequence joins TRBV6-5 and TRBJ2-2; no firm D call. The CDR3 extends over 11 amino acids. Germline V gene sequence: CDR1 MNHEY, CDR2 SVGAGI. V was pared by 7 bases and J by 7 bases, with 7 bases between.

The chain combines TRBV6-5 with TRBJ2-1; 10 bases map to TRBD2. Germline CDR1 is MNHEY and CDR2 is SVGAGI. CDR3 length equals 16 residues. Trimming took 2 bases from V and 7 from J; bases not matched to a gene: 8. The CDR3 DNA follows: TGTGCCAGCAGTTACGAGAGCCTAGCGGGGGCAAATGAGCAGTTCTTC. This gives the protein CASSYESLAGANEQFF.

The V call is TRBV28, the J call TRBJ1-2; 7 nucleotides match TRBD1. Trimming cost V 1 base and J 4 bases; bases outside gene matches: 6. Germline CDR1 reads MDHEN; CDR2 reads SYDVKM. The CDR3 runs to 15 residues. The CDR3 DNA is TGTGCCAGCAGTTTATTAGGGACAGCAACCTATGGCTACACCTTC. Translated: CASSLLGTATYGYTF.

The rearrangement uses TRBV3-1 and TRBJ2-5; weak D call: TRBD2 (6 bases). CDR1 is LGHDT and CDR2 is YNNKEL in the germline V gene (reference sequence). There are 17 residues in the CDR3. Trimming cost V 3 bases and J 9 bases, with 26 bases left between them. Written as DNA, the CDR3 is TGTGCCAGCAGCCAGTCATGGAGGGACCCCCTACAGCTAGCCCAGTACTTC. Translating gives CASSQSWRDPLQLAQYF.

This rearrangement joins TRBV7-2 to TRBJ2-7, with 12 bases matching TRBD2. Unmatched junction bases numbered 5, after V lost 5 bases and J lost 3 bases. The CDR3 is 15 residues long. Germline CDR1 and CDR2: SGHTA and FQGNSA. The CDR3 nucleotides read TGTGCCAGCAGCCCGGAACTAGCGGGAGGCTACGAGCAGTACTTC. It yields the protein CASSPELAGGYEQYF.

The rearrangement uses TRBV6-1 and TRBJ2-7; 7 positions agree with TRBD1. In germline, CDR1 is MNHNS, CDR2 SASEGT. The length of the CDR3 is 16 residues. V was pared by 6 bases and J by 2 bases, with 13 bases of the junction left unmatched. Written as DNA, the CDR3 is TGTGCCAGCAGCCGAGATTCGACAGGGCCCACCTACGAGCAGTACTTC. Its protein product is CASSRDSTGPTYEQYF.

The CDR3 loop reads CSAREPGTGWSTF. The CDR3 DNA reads as TGCAGTGCTAGGGAACCCGGGACAGGGTGGAGCACCTTC. V and J are TRBV20-1 and TRBJ1-2; the match to TRBD1 covers 9 bases. After removal of 3 bases from V and 13 bases from J, the junction contained 12 bases not matched to a gene. The CDR3 consists of 13 residues. CDR1 and CDR2 from the germline V gene are DFQATT and SNEGSKA (reference sequence).

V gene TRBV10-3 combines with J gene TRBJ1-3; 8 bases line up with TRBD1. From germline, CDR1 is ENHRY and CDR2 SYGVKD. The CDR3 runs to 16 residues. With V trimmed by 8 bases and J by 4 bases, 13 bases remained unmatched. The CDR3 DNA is TGTGCCATCGGACAGGGTTCCATTCGCTCGGGAAACACCATATATTTT. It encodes CAIGQGSIRSGNTIYF.